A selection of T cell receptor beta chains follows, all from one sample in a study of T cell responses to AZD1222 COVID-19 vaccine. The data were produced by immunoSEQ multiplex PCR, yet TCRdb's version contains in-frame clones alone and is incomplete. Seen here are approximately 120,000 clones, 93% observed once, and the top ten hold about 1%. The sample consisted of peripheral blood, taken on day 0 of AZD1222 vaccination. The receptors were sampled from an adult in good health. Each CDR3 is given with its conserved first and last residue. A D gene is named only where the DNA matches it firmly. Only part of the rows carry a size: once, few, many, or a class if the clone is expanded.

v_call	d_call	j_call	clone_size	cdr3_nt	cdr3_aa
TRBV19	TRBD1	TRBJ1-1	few	TGTGCCAGTAGTAAGATGGCAGGGGGTACGAACACTGAAGCTTTCTTT	CASSKMAGGTNTEAFF
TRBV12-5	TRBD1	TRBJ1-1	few	TGTGCTAGTGGTCCGTCCCGGGACAGGGGCCGGGGTGTGAGAGCTTTCTTT	CASGPSRDRGRGVRAFF
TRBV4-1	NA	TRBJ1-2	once	TGCGCCAGCAGCCATTTCCCGAGACAGAGAAACTATGGCTACACCTTC	CASSHFPRQRNYGYTF
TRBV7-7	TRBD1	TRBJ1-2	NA	TGTGCTAGCAGCTCAAGTCAGGGGGCCCTCCACTATGGCTACACCTTC	CASSSSQGALHYGYTF
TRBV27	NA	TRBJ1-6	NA	TGTGCCAGCAGTTTCGGGTATAATTCACCCCTCCACTTT	CASSFGYNSPLHF
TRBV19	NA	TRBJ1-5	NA	TGTGCCAGTAGTACTCCTCACAGGGATTATAGCAATCAGCCCCAGCATTTT	CASSTPHRDYSNQPQHF
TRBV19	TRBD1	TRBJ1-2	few	TGTGCCAGTAGTACCGGACAGGGGGCCAATGGCTACACCTTC	CASSTGQGANGYTF
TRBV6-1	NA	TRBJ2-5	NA	TGTGCCAGCAGTGAAGAGAAGAGGCGGTATGGGGAGACCCAGTACTTC	CASSEEKRRYGETQYF
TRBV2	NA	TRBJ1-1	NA	TGTGCCAGCAGTTTAGGGGGGGAAAACACTGAAGCTTTCTTT	CASSLGGENTEAFF
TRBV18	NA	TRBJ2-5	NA	TGTGCCAGCTCACAACAGGGAGGAGAGACCCAGTACTTC	CASSQQGGETQYF
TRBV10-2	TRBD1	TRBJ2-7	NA	TGCGCCAGCAGCCGGGACAGGAGCTCCTACGAGCAGTACTTC	CASSRDRSSYEQYF
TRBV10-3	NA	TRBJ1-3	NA	TGTGCCACCCGGGGGTCCTCTGGAAACACCATATATTTT	CATRGSSGNTIYF
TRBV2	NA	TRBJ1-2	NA	TGTGCCAGCAGTGAAGAGGGGTTGAATGGCTACACCTTC	CASSEEGLNGYTF
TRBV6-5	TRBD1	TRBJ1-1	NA	TGTGCCAGCAGACTAGAGGGACAGACGTCCACTGAAGCTTTCTTT	CASRLEGQTSTEAFF
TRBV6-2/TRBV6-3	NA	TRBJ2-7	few	TGTGCCAGCAGTTACTCCACAGTCTCCTACGAGCAGTACTTC	CASSYSTVSYEQYF
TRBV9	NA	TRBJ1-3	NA	TGTGCCAGCAGCTCCCGATCCCCTGGAAACACCATATATTTT	CASSSRSPGNTIYF
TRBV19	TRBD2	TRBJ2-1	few	TGTGCCAGTAGTATAAAGGGGACTATAACTCTATACTACAATGAGCAGTTCTTC	CASSIKGTITLYYNEQFF
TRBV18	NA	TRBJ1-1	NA	TGTGCCAGCTCACGAGGTGGGAACACTGAAGCTTTCTTT	CASSRGGNTEAFF
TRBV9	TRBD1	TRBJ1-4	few	TGTGCCAGCAGCGATTTAGACAGGGAATACCCCTTTGGTGAAAAACTGTTTTTT	CASSDLDREYPFGEKLFF
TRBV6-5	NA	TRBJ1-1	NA	TGTGCCAGCAGGGCGGGCACCGAAGCTTTCTTT	CASRAGTEAFF
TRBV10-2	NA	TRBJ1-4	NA	TGCGCCAGCAGTGAGCCGGCATACAATGAAAAACTGTTTTTT	CASSEPAYNEKLFF
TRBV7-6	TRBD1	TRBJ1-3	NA	TGTGCCAGCACCCCTAGACAGGGGAACACCATATATTTT	CASTPRQGNTIYF
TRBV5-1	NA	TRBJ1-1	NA	TGCGCCAGCAGCGGGGGTTGGGACACTGAAGCTTTCTTT	CASSGGWDTEAFF
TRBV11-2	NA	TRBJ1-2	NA	TGTGCCAGCAGCTTGGGACTCAGCTATGGCTACACCTTC	CASSLGLSYGYTF
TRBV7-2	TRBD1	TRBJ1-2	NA	TGTGCCTATAGACAGGGTAGTGACTATGGCTACACCTTC	CAYRQGSDYGYTF
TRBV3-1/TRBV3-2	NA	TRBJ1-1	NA	TGTGCCAGCAGCCCCTTTGTAGGGGAGAACACTGAAGCTTTCTTT	CASSPFVGENTEAFF
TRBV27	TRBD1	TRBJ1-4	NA	TGTGCCAGCAGTTCCACAGGGGAGGATGAAAAACTGTTTTTT	CASSSTGEDEKLFF
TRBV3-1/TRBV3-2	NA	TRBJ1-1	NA	TGTGCCAGCAGCCAAGTTCCGGGATCGACCACTGAAGCTTTCTTT	CASSQVPGSTTEAFF
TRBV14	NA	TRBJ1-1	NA	TGTGCCAGCAGCCACGCCGGCGGACAGACTAACACTGAAGCTTTCTTT	CASSHAGGQTNTEAFF
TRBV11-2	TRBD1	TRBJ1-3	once	TGTGCCAGCAGCTTAGATCTGGGACAGCGCTTCTCTGGAAACACCATATATTTT	CASSLDLGQRFSGNTIYF
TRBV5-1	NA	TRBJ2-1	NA	TGCGCCAGCAGCTTCGGGAGCTCCTACAATGAGCAGTTCTTC	CASSFGSSYNEQFF
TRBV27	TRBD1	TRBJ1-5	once	TGTGCCAGCAGGGGGGACAGTGGCAATCAGCCCCAGCATTTT	CASRGDSGNQPQHF
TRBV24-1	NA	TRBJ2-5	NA	TGTGCCACCAGTGAGACCCGAGGAGAGACCCAGTACTTC	CATSETRGETQYF
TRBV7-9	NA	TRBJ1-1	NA	TGTGCCAGCAGCTTTATCCCGAACACTGAAGCTTTCTTT	CASSFIPNTEAFF
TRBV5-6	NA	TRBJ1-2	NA	TGTGCCAGCAGCTTGATTCAGGTTGACTATGGCTACACCTTC	CASSLIQVDYGYTF
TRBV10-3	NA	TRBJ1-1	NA	TGTGCCATCAGTGAGTCCGCAGAGAACACTGAAGCTTTCTTT	CAISESAENTEAFF
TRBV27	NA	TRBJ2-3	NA	TGTGCCAGCAGTTTAAACAGGCCCGAGGATACGCAGTATTTT	CASSLNRPEDTQYF
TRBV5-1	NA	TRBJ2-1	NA	TGCGCCAGCAGCCCCCTGCTCATGGGAAATGAGCAGTTCTTC	CASSPLLMGNEQFF
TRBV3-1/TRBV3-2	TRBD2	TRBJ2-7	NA	TGTGCCAGCAGCTCCACTAGCGGGGGTACCTACGAGCAGTACTTC	CASSSTSGGTYEQYF
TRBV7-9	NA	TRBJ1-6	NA	TGTGCCAGCAGCCCGACGAGGCCTGATGGGAAGTCACCCCTCCACTTT	CASSPTRPDGKSPLHF